This entry lists 3 T cell receptor beta chains sequenced from one sample in a study of response to subunit inactivated influenza vaccine. TCRdb fed the RT-PCR reads into MiXCR, producing one record per CDR3 protein. The table shows about 570,000 distinct CDR3 sequences, with around 10% occurring only once. The data were also submitted as part of a second study, on T cells expressing NK-cell markers. That publication notes: UMI-tagged 5'RACE template switching yielded the TCR beta cDNA.

The source was PBMCs from blood, collected on the day of vaccination. The receptors derive from a man in his fifties who received an inactivated influenza vaccine.

This clonotype has just a few counts. The chain uses TRBV20-1 and TRBJ2-7, with 7 bases lining up with TRBD1. The CDR3 runs to 16 residues. Germline values: CDR1 DFQATT, CDR2 SNEGSKA (reference sequence). V was pared by 0 bases and J by 6 bases, with 14 bases of the junction left unmatched. CDR3 bases: TGCAGTGCTAGAGACGCGACAGGGAACTCGGCTAGCGAGCAGTACTTC. The encoded protein is CSARDATGNSASEQYF.

The rearrangement joins TRBV6-5 to TRBJ1-6; maybe TRBD1 (6 bases). V gave up 0 bases and J gave up 7 bases, with 13 bases separating them. The germline V gene encodes CDR1 MNHEY and CDR2 SVGAGI. This CDR3 comprises 16 residues. The CDR3, as DNA: TGTGCCAGCAGTTACTCAGGGGGGGTTAGGAATTCACCCCTCCACTTT. Translated, it gives CASSYSGGVRNSPLHF.

This clonotype came up a few times. The chain is built from TRBV24-1 and TRBJ2-4; the D gene is possibly TRBD2 (6 bases). The germline V gene has CDR1 KGHDR and CDR2 SFDVKD. The V end lost 5 bases, the J end lost 3 bases, and 7 bases lay between the germline ends. The CDR3 is made up of 13 amino acids. The CDR3 loop is CATSGGGKNIQYF. CDR3 coding DNA: TGTGCCACCAGTGGGGGAGGCAAAAACATTCAGTACTTC.